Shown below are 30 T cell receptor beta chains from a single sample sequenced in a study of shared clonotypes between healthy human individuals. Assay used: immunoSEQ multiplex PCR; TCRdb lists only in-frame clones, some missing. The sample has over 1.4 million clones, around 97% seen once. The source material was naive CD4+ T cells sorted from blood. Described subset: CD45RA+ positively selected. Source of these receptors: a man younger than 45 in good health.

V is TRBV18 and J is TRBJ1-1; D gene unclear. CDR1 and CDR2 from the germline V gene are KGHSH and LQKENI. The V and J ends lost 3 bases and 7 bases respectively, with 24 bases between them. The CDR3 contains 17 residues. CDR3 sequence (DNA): TGTGCCAGCTCACCTTTGGCGGGTGGACGAAGAGGCAATGAAGCTTTCTTT. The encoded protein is CASSPLAGGRRGNEAFF.

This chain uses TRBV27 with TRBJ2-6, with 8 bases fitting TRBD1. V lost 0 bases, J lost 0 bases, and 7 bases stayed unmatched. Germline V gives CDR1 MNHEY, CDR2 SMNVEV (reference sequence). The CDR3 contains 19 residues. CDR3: CASSLSAGGAVSGANVLTF. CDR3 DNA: TGTGCCAGCAGTTTATCGGCAGGGGGCGCCGTCTCTGGGGCCAACGTCCTGACTTTC. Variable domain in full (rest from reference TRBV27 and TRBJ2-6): EAQVTQNPRYLITVTGKKLTVTCSQNMNHEYMSWYRQDPGLGLRQIYYSMNVEVTDKGDVPEGYKVSRKEKRNFPLILESPSPNQTSLYFCASSLSAGGAVSGANVLTFGAGSRLTVL.

In DNA form, the CDR3 reads TGTGCCAGCTCACCACAAACTAGCGGGGCCAATGAGCAGTTCTTC. Protein: CASSPQTSGANEQFF. V gene TRBV18 combines with J gene TRBJ2-1, with 10 bases aligning to TRBD2. The V gene's germline CDR1 is KGHSH and CDR2 LQKENI. V lost 1 base and J lost 6; bases outside the gene matches: 3. The CDR3 loop spans 15 amino acids.

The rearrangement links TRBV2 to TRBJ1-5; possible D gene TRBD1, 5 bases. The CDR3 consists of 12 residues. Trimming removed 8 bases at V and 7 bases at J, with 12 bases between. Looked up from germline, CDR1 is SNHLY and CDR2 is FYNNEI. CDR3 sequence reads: CASGRARQPQHF. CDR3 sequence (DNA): TGTGCCAGCGGCAGGGCCAGACAGCCCCAGCATTTT.

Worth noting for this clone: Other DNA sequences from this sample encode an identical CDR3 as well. Written as DNA, the CDR3 is TGTGCCATCAGTGGGACAAATCAGCCCCAGCATTTT. It encodes CAISGTNQPQHF. The chain couples TRBV10-3 to TRBJ1-5; tentative D call: TRBD1 (5 bases). The germline CDR1 and CDR2 sequences are ENHRY and SYGVKD. The CDR3 is made up of 12 amino acids. Trimming took off 4 bases at V and 4 bases at J, with 5 bases between the two ends.

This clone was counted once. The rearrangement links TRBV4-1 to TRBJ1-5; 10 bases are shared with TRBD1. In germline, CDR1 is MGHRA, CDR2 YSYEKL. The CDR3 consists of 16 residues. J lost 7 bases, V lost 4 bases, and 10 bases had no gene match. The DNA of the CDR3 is TGCGCCAGCAGCCCTGAGGGGGACAGGGGACGCCAGCCCCAGCATTTT. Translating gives CASSPEGDRGRQPQHF.

CDR3 in DNA: TGCGCCAGCAGCTTTGGGGGAGGGTACACAGATACGCAGTATTTT. Its translation is CASSFGGGYTDTQYF. The V call is TRBV5-1, the J call TRBJ2-3, with 7 nucleotides matching TRBD2. The CDR3 is 15 residues long. The V segment lost 2 bases and the J segment 2 bases; nucleotides outside the gene matches: 5. The germline V gene has CDR1 SGHRS and CDR2 YFSETQ.

The CDR3 DNA sequence: TGTGCCAGCAGCACGGGACTATGGGGTGAGAACAATGAGCAGTTCTTC. Its protein product is CASSTGLWGENNEQFF. J is TRBJ2-1 and V is TRBV11-3, with 7 nucleotides matching TRBD2. The J segment lost 5 bases and the V segment lost 5 bases, leaving 12 bases of the junction unmatched. CDR1 and CDR2 from the germline V gene are SGHNT and YENEEA. The CDR3 contains 16 residues.

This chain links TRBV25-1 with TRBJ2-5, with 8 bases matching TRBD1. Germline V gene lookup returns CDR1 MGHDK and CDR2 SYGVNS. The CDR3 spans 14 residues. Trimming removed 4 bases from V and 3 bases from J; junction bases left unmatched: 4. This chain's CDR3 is CASSVLDREETQYF. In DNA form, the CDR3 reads TGTGCCAGCAGTGTCCTGGACAGGGAAGAGACCCAGTACTTC.

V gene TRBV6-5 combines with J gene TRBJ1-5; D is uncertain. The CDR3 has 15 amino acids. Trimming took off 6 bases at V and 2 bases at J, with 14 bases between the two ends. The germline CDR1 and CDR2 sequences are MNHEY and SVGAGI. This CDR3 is CASRRARVGNQPQHF. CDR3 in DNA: TGTGCCAGCAGGAGGGCGCGGGTGGGCAATCAGCCCCAGCATTTT.

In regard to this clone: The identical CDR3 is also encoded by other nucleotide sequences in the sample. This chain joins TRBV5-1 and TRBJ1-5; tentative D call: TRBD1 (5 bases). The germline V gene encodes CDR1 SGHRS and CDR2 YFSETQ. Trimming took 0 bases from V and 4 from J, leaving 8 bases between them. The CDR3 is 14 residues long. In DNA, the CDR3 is TGCGCCAGCAGCTTGGGGGGCCGGAATCAGCCCCAGCATTTT. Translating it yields CASSLGGRNQPQHF.

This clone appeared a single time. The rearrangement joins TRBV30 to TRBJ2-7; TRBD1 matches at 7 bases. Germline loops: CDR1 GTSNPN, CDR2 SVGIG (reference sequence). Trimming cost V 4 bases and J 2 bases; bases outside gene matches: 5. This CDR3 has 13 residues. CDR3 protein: CAWTNRGTYEQYF. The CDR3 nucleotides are TGTGCCTGGACTAACAGGGGAACCTACGAGCAGTACTTC. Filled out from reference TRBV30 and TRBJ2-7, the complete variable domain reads SQTIHQWPATLVQPVGSPLSLECTVEGTSNPNLYWYRQAAGRGLQLLFYSVGIGQISSEVPQNLSASRPQDRQFILSSKKLLLSDSGFYLCAWTNRGTYEQYFGPGTRLTVT.

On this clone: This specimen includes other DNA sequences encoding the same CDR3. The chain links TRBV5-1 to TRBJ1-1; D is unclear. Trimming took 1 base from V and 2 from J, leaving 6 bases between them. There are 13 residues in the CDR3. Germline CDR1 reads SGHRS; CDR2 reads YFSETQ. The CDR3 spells CASSLQTNTEAFF. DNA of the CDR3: TGCGCCAGCAGCTTGCAAACCAACACTGAAGCTTTCTTT.

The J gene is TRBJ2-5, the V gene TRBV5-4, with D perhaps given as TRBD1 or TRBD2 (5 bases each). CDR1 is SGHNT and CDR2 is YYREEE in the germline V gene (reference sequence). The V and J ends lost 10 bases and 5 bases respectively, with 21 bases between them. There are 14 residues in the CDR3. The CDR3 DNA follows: TGTGCCGGAACCAGGGCAGAGGGCGGGGAGACCCAGTACTTC. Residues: CAGTRAEGGETQYF.

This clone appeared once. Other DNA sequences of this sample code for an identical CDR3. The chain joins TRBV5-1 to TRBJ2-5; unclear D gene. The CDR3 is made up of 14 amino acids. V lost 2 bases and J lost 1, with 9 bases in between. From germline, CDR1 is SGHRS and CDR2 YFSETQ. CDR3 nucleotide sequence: TGCGCCAGCAGCTTAGGTCAGTTCCAAGAGACCCAGTACTTC. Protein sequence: CASSLGQFQETQYF.

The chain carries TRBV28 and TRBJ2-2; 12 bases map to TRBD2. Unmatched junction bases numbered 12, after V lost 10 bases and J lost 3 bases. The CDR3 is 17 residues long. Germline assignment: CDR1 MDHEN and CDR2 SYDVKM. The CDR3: CATRLAGGPSDTGELFF. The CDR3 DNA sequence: TGTGCCACCCGTCTAGCGGGAGGGCCGTCAGACACCGGGGAGCTGTTTTTT.

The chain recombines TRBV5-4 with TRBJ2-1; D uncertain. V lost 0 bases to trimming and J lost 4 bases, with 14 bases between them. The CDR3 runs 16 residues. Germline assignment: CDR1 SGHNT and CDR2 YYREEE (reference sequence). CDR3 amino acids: CASSLGRLGWYNEQFF. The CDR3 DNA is TGTGCCAGCAGCTTGGGGCGTCTGGGTTGGTACAATGAGCAGTTCTTC.

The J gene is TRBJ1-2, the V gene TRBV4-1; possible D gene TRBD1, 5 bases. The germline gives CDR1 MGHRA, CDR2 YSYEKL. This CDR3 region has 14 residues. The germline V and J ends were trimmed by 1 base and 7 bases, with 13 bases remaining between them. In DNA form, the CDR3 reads TGCGCCAGCAGCCAAGGGGGAGCGAGGGGTGGCTACACCTTC. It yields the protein CASSQGGARGGYTF.

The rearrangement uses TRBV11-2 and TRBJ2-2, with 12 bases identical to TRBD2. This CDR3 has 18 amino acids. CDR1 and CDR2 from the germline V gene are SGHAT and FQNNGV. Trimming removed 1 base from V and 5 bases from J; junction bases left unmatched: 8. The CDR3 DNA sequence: TGTGCCAGCAGCTTAGCCACTAGCGGGAGGATTTTTACCGGGGAGCTGTTTTTT. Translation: CASSLATSGRIFTGELFF. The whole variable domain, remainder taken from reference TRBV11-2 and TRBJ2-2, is EAGVAQSPRYKIIEKRQSVAFWCNPISGHATLYWYQQILGQGPKLLIQFQNNGVVDDSQLPKDRFSAERLKGVDSTLKIQPAKLEDSAVYLCASSLATSGRIFTGELFFGEGSRLTVL.

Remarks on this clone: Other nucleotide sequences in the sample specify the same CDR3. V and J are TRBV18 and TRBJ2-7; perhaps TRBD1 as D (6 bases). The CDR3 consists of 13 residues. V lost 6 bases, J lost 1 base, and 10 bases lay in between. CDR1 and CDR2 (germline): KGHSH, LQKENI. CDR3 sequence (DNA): TGTGCCAGCTCTCCAGGACAGTCCTACGAGCAGTACTTC. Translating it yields CASSPGQSYEQYF.

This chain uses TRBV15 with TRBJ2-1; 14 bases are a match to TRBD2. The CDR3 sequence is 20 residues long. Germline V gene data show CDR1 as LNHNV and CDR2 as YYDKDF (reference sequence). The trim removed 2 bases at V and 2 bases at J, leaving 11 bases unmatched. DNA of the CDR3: TGTGCCACCAGCAGATCCGGGACTAGCGGGAGTGTGGGGACCTACAATGAGCAGTTCTTC. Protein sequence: CATSRSGTSGSVGTYNEQFF.

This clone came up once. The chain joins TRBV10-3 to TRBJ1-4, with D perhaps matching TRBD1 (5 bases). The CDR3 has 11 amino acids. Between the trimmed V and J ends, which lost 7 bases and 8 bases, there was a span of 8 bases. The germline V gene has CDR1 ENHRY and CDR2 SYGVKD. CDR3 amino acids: CAIKNREKLFF. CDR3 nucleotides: TGTGCCATCAAGAACAGGGAAAAACTGTTTTTT.

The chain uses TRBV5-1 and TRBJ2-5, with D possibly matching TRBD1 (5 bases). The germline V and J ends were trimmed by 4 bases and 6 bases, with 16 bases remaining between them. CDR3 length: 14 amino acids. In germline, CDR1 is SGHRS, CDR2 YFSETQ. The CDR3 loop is CASSLAGQDQTQYF. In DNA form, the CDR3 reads TGCGCCAGCAGCCTCGCAGGGCAAGATCAGACCCAGTACTTC.

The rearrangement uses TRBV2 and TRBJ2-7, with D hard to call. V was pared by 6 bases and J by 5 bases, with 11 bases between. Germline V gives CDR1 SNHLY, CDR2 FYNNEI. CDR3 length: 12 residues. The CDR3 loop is CASSFHPDEQYF. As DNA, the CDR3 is TGTGCCAGCAGCTTCCATCCGGACGAGCAGTACTTC. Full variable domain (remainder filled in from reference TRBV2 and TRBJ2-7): EPEVTQTPSHQVTQMGQEVILRCVPISNHLYFYWYRQILGQKVEFLVSFYNNEISEKSEIFDDQFSVERPDGSNFTLKIRSTKLEDSAMYFCASSFHPDEQYFGPGTRLTVT.

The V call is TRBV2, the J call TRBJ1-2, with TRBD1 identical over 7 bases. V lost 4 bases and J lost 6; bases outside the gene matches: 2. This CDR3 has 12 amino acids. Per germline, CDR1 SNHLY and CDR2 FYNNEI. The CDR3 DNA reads TGTGCCAGCAGTGGGACAGGCGATGGCTACACCTTC. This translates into CASSGTGDGYTF.

The CDR3 reads CASSSVTSTDTQYF. CDR3 DNA sequence: TGCGCCAGCAGCTCGGTCACCTCCACAGATACGCAGTATTTT. The rearrangement uses TRBV5-1 and TRBJ2-3; D is unresolved. The CDR3 length is 14 residues. Between the trimmed V and J ends, which lost 3 bases and 2 bases, there was a span of 10 bases. In germline, CDR1 is SGHRS, CDR2 YFSETQ. Combining the CDR3 with reference TRBV5-1 and TRBJ2-3 gives the whole variable domain KAGVTQTPRYLIKTRGQQVTLSCSPISGHRSVSWYQQTPGQGLQFLFEYFSETQRNKGNFPGRFSGRQFSNSRSEMNVSTLELGDSALYLCASSSVTSTDTQYFGPGTRLTVL.

CDR3 nucleotides: TGTGCCAGCAGCTTTCGACCCAATGAGCAGTTCTTC. Protein: CASSFRPNEQFF. The rearrangement joins TRBV5-5 to TRBJ2-1; D gene ambiguous. The CDR3 runs to 12 residues. Germline CDR1 and CDR2: SGHKS and YYEKEE (reference sequence). Trimming shortened V by 2 bases and J by 6 bases, and 6 bases separated the two germline ends.

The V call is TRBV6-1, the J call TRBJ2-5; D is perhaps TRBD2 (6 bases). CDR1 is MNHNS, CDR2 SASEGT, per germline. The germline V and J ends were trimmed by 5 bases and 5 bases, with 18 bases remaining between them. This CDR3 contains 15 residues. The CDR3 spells CASSSPGTLAETQYF. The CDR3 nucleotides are TGTGCCAGCAGTAGCCCCGGGACTCTCGCCGAGACCCAGTACTTC.

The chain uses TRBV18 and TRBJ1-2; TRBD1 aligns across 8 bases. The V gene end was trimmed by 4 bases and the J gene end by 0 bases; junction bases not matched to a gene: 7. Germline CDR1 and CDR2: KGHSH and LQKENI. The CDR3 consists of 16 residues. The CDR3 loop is CASSQRQGTSNYGYTF. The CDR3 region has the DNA TGTGCCAGCTCACAGCGACAGGGGACATCTAACTATGGCTACACCTTC.

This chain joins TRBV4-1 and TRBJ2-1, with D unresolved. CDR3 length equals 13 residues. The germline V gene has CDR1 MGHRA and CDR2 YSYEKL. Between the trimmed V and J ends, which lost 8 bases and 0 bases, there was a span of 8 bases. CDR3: CASSPGSYNEQFF. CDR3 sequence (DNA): TGCGCCAGCTCTCCTGGCTCCTACAATGAGCAGTTCTTC.